This T cell receptor (beta chain) was documented in a study of blood T cells in healthy people across ages. With a J-beta primer mix and a sample-barcoded 5' primer, a second PCR ran about 7 to 12 cycles. MiXCR, applied by TCRdb to the 5' RACE reads, yields one record per CDR3 protein. The repertoire holds some 1.1 million distinct CDR3 sequences, with under 40% as singletons. Points from the study as a whole: Changes seen in expanded clonotypes were possibly confounded by donor CMV status left unknown. Observed TCR beta diversity showed a strong correlation with the percentage of naive T cells as measured by flow cytometry.

There are 12 residues in the CDR3. Germline V gives CDR1 SGDLS, CDR2 YYNGEE. The V and J ends lost 3 bases and 7 bases, in that order; junction bases with no gene match: 3. Each sample yielded at least 6 million isolated PBMCs. In this sample, this clonotype turned up a few times. Its antigen is as yet unknown. V and J are TRBV9 and TRBJ1-2; 7 nucleotides agree with TRBD1. The receptor was derived from a man aged 18 to 29 in good health. Sequencing used blood. For the CDR3, the DNA is TGTGCCAGCAGCGACCACAGGGGTGGCTACACCTTC. Residues: CASSDHRGGYTF. The whole variable domain, filled in from reference TRBV9 and TRBJ1-2, reads DSGVTQTPKHLITATGQRVTLRCSPRSGDLSVYWYQQSLDQGLQFLIQYYNGEERAKGNILERFSAQQFPDLHSELNLSSLELGDSALYFCASSDHRGGYTFGSGTRLTVV.